Listed here are 29 T cell receptor beta chains from one sample, sequenced in a study of T cell responses to AZD1222 COVID-19 vaccine. Produced via immunoSEQ multiplex PCR; TCRdb's table is partial and in-frame only. The specimen's table records about 140,000 clones. Sample: peripheral blood. These receptors came from an adult in good health.

Here the CDR3 reads CAPRRTGADTQYF. Written as DNA, the CDR3 is TGTGCCCCCAGAAGGACAGGGGCGGATACGCAGTATTTT. The chain is built from TRBV5-8 and TRBJ2-3; 9 positions match TRBD1. The CDR3 has 13 residues. Germline V CDR1 and CDR2: SGHTS, YDEGEE. The J segment lost 6 bases and the V segment lost 10 bases, leaving 9 bases of the junction unmatched.

J is TRBJ1-4 and V is TRBV5-1; 9 bases map to TRBD1. With 3 bases clipped from V and 7 bases from J, the junction kept 4 bases outside the gene matches. Germline CDR1 is SGHRS and CDR2 is YFSETQ. The CDR3 consists of 14 residues. The CDR3 sequence: CASSWTDRGEKLFF. CDR3 DNA sequence: TGCGCCAGCAGCTGGACGGACAGGGGTGAAAAACTGTTTTTT.

Details on this clone: The identical CDR3 is also encoded by other nucleotide sequences in the sample. V gene TRBV20-1 combines with J gene TRBJ2-3; D remains unclear. Trimming removed 2 bases from V and 6 bases from J, with 6 bases in between. The CDR3 totals 11 residues. The germline V gene encodes CDR1 DFQATT and CDR2 SNEGSKA (reference sequence). CDR3 nucleotides: TGCAGTGCTAGACGCCGGGATACGCAGTATTTT. Translation gives CSARRRDTQYF.

The CDR3 DNA follows: TGTGCCAGCAGCCCGTGGGGGACAGGGTCCTATGGCTACACCTTC. The encoded protein is CASSPWGTGSYGYTF. V and J are TRBV6-2 or TRBV6-3 and TRBJ1-2, with 9 bases aligning to TRBD1. Germline V lookup: CDR1 MNHEY, CDR2 SVGEGT. With V trimmed by 6 bases and J by 4 bases, 9 bases remained unmatched. This CDR3 spans 15 amino acids.

V is TRBV18 and J is TRBJ2-1; the D gene is possibly TRBD1 (5 bases). The germline V gene has CDR1 KGHSH and CDR2 LQKENI. Trimming stripped 2 bases from V and 1 base from J, with 12 bases between. The CDR3 extends over 16 amino acids. CDR3 sequence: CASSPAGPGSYNEQFF. The CDR3 DNA is TGTGCCAGCTCACCAGCAGGGCCTGGGTCCTACAATGAGCAGTTCTTC.

The chain recombines TRBV15 with TRBJ1-2; D is undetermined. The CDR3 extends over 13 amino acids. Trimming removed 4 bases at V and 7 bases at J, with 13 bases between. Germline CDR1 is LNHNV and CDR2 is YYDKDF (reference sequence). Here the CDR3 reads CATSTGLLRGYTF. The DNA for the CDR3 is TGTGCCACCAGCACCGGACTTCTTCGTGGCTACACCTTC.

V and J are TRBV20-1 and TRBJ1-1; D is ambiguous. This CDR3 spans 12 amino acids. Trimming stripped 3 bases from V and 6 bases from J, with 11 bases between. From germline, CDR1 is DFQATT and CDR2 SNEGSKA (reference sequence). DNA for the CDR3: TGCAGTGCTAGTCGTCGGGCCTCTGAAGCTTTCTTT. It codes for CSASRRASEAFF.

V is TRBV7-2 and J is TRBJ1-1; a possible D gene is TRBD1 (6 bases). Deletions cut 2 bases from V and 3 bases from J, with 13 bases between. Germline V gene data show CDR1 as SGHTA and CDR2 as FQGNSA. There are 15 residues in the CDR3. In DNA form, the CDR3 reads TGTGCCAGCAGCTTAACGACAGGATCCTACACTGAAGCTTTCTTT. Its protein is CASSLTTGSYTEAFF.

The chain carries TRBV5-1 and TRBJ2-1, with D unclear. Germline CDR1 and CDR2: SGHRS and YFSETQ. The CDR3 totals 16 residues. V lost 1 base to trimming and J lost 0 bases, with 11 bases between them. The CDR3 DNA reads TGCGCCAGCAGCTTGCGGCCCGGCAGCTCCTACAATGAGCAGTTCTTC. Protein sequence: CASSLRPGSSYNEQFF. Looking up the rest from reference TRBV5-1 and TRBJ2-1 gives the full variable domain: KAGVTQTPRYLIKTRGQQVTLSCSPISGHRSVSWYQQTPGQGLQFLFEYFSETQRNKGNFPGRFSGRQFSNSRSEMNVSTLELGDSALYLCASSLRPGSSYNEQFFGPGTRLTVL.

The J gene is TRBJ2-7, the V gene TRBV7-9; 9 nucleotides agree with TRBD2. Germline V CDR1 and CDR2: SEHNR, FQNEAQ (reference sequence). V gave up 1 base and J gave up 4 bases; unmatched junction bases: 8. This CDR3 spans 16 amino acids. This chain's CDR3 is CASSLGGSGGLYEQYF. CDR3 coding DNA: TGTGCCAGCAGCTTAGGAGGTAGCGGGGGCCTTTACGAGCAGTACTTC.

The CDR3 spells CASTQTGGSYNEQFF. CDR3 nucleotides: TGTGCCAGCACCCAAACAGGGGGCAGCTACAATGAGCAGTTCTTC. V and J are TRBV28 and TRBJ2-1, with TRBD1 matching over 9 bases. CDR3 size: 15 residues. Trimming took 7 bases from V and 3 from J; bases not matched to a gene: 7. Germline V lookup: CDR1 MDHEN, CDR2 SYDVKM.

The J gene is TRBJ1-5, the V gene TRBV6-5; unclear D gene. Trimming took 8 bases from V and 0 from J, leaving 11 bases between them. The CDR3 runs 14 residues. Germline loops: CDR1 MNHEY, CDR2 SVGAGI. The chain's CDR3 is CASGRFNSNQPQHF. CDR3 in DNA: TGTGCCAGCGGCAGGTTTAATAGCAATCAGCCCCAGCATTTT.

This chain connects TRBV3-1 (or the pseudogene TRBV3-2) to TRBJ1-1; D possibly corresponds to TRBD1 (5 bases). V was cut by 1 base and J by 4 bases, with 7 bases left in between. Germline V gives CDR1 LGHDT, CDR2 YNNKEL (reference sequence). This CDR3 is 13 amino acids long. Written as DNA, the CDR3 is TGTGCCAGCAGCCAAGCAGGGTCCACTGAAGCTTTCTTT. Translating it yields CASSQAGSTEAFF.

The chain is built from TRBV29-1 and TRBJ1-2; 8 bases agree with TRBD1. The germline gives CDR1 SQVTM, CDR2 ANQGSEA. The length of the CDR3 is 13 residues. The junction had 8 bases not matched to a gene; V was cut back by 6 bases and J by 5 bases. CDR3 DNA: TGCAGCGTGGGGGACAGGCGACTTTATGGCTACACCTTC. Translating gives CSVGDRRLYGYTF.

This chain connects TRBV6-5 to TRBJ1-1; TRBD1 is a possible D gene (5 bases). The CDR3 totals 14 residues. From germline, CDR1 is MNHEY and CDR2 SVGAGI. The V end lost 6 bases, the J end lost 0 bases, and 11 bases lay between the germline ends. This CDR3 is CASSRTYMNTEAFF. The CDR3 DNA sequence: TGTGCCAGCAGCAGGACATACATGAACACTGAAGCTTTCTTT.

The V call is TRBV2, the J call TRBJ2-7; D uncertain. Germline CDR1 and CDR2: SNHLY and FYNNEI. V lost 7 bases to trimming and J lost 2 bases, with 9 bases between them. The CDR3 spans 12 residues. For the CDR3, the DNA is TGTGCCAGCATGGTGAAAGCCTACGAGCAGTACTTC. Translating it yields CASMVKAYEQYF.

This chain joins TRBV25-1 and TRBJ1-4; no reliable D call. This CDR3 is 15 amino acids long. Deletions cut 0 bases from V and 3 bases from J, with 8 bases between. CDR1 is MGHDK and CDR2 is SYGVNS in the germline V gene. The CDR3 region is CASSEYEGANEKLFF. Here the CDR3 DNA reads TGTGCCAGCAGTGAATATGAAGGTGCTAATGAAAAACTGTTTTTT.

The chain couples TRBV5-4 to TRBJ1-6, with D perhaps TRBD1 (5 bases). This CDR3 has 16 amino acids. V was shortened by 0 bases and J by 8 bases, with 15 bases between the two germline ends. CDR1 is SGHNT, CDR2 YYREEE, per germline (reference sequence). CDR3: CASSLGSGGDYSPLHF. For the CDR3, the DNA is TGTGCCAGCAGCTTGGGATCGGGGGGGGATTATTCACCCCTCCACTTT.

The chain joins TRBV7-9 to TRBJ2-7; 7 nucleotides align to TRBD1. The V segment lost 3 bases and the J segment 5 bases; nucleotides outside the gene matches: 7. Germline loops: CDR1 SEHNR, CDR2 FQNEAQ (reference sequence). This CDR3 region has 14 residues. In nucleotides, the CDR3 is TGTGCCAGCAGCTTTGGGACAGCGCAGGACGAGCAGTACTTC. Its translation is CASSFGTAQDEQYF.

The chain employs TRBV9 and TRBJ1-6; D call uncertain. This CDR3 region has 14 residues. Between the trimmed V and J ends, which lost 4 bases and 6 bases, there was a span of 11 bases. CDR1 SGDLS and CDR2 YYNGEE come from the germline V gene. CDR3 protein: CASSLRTGNSPLHF. The CDR3 nucleotides read TGTGCCAGCAGCCTCCGGACGGGTAATTCACCCCTCCACTTT.

This chain connects TRBV2 to TRBJ2-3, with D hard to call. Per germline, CDR1 SNHLY and CDR2 FYNNEI. The CDR3 is 14 residues long. The V end was cut by 6 bases, the J end by 5 bases, with 15 bases between. This chain's CDR3 is CASSPTRVGDTQYF. The CDR3 DNA is TGTGCCAGCAGCCCCACCCGGGTGGGAGATACGCAGTATTTT.

The V call is TRBV4-1, the J call TRBJ2-3, with 8 nucleotides matching TRBD2. The CDR3 consists of 15 residues. CDR1 and CDR2 (germline): MGHRA, YSYEKL. Trimming took 2 bases from V and 4 from J; bases not matched to a gene: 5. The CDR3 here is CASSQQRGLSDTQYF. The CDR3 DNA follows: TGCGCCAGCAGCCAACAGCGGGGGCTGTCAGATACGCAGTATTTT.

The chain carries TRBV5-1 and TRBJ2-1; D is perhaps TRBD1 (5 bases). CDR1 is SGHRS, CDR2 YFSETQ, per germline. Trimming stripped 3 bases from V and 4 bases from J, with 17 bases between. The CDR3 sequence is 16 residues long. Here the CDR3 DNA reads TGCGCCAGCAGCTGGACAATCCCCCATACATACAATGAGCAGTTCTTC. Translated: CASSWTIPHTYNEQFF.

The gene calls are TRBV5-1 and TRBJ1-5, with D perhaps TRBD1 (5 bases). This CDR3 has 14 amino acids. Trimming took 0 bases from V and 4 from J, leaving 8 bases between them. Germline V gene lookup returns CDR1 SGHRS and CDR2 YFSETQ. The CDR3 protein is CASSLVPGNQPQHF. CDR3 nucleotide sequence: TGCGCCAGCAGCTTGGTCCCAGGGAATCAGCCCCAGCATTTT.

The chain carries TRBV19 and TRBJ2-1; no clear D gene. Trimming stripped 2 bases from V and 10 bases from J, with 15 bases between. There are 14 residues in the CDR3. CDR1 LNHDA and CDR2 SQIVND come from the germline V gene (reference sequence). The CDR3 region has the DNA TGTGCCAGTAGTATATCTAACCCCAGTTTCGAGCAGTTCTTC. This translates into CASSISNPSFEQFF.

The V call is TRBV19, the J call TRBJ2-5, with a weak D call TRBD1 (6 bases). V gave up 0 bases and J gave up 0 bases, with 11 bases separating them. The CDR3 sequence is 16 residues long. The germline gives CDR1 LNHDA, CDR2 SQIVND (reference sequence). In DNA, the CDR3 is TGTGCCAGTAGTATAGATGGCAGGGGTAACCAAGAGACCCAGTACTTC. Its protein product is CASSIDGRGNQETQYF.

The rearrangement uses TRBV2 and TRBJ2-2, with D perhaps TRBD1 or TRBD2 (6 bases each). The germline V gene has CDR1 SNHLY and CDR2 FYNNEI. V was trimmed by 6 bases and J by 5 bases, leaving 19 bases between them. This CDR3 has 16 amino acids. CDR3 sequence (DNA): TGTGCCAGCAGACAAGGTGGCTGGGGGGCGACCGGGGAGCTGTTTTTT. Protein product: CASRQGGWGATGELFF.

The rearrangement joins TRBV7-2 to TRBJ2-2; 7 positions match TRBD1. This CDR3 is 14 amino acids long. The trim removed 3 bases at V and 7 bases at J, leaving 5 bases unmatched. Germline V gene lookup returns CDR1 SGHTA and CDR2 FQGNSA. CDR3 nucleotides: TGTGCCAGCAGCTTGAGGGACAGTTACGGGGAGCTGTTTTTT. Amino acid sequence: CASSLRDSYGELFF. The whole variable domain, remainder taken from reference TRBV7-2 and TRBJ2-2, is GAGVSQSPSNKVTEKGKDVELRCDPISGHTALYWYRQSLGQGLEFLIYFQGNSAPDKSGLPSDRFSAERTGGSVSTLTIQRTQQEDSAVYLCASSLRDSYGELFFGEGSRLTVL.

V gene TRBV28 combines with J gene TRBJ1-4; tentatively, D is TRBD1 (5 bases). The CDR3 loop spans 18 amino acids. CDR1 is MDHEN and CDR2 is SYDVKM in the germline V gene. The V end was cut by 5 bases, the J end by 0 bases, with 19 bases between. CDR3 amino acids: CASSPNPGRGATNEKLFF. The CDR3 DNA reads TGTGCCAGCAGTCCCAACCCGGGACGGGGAGCAACTAATGAAAAACTGTTTTTT.